This T cell receptor (beta chain) appears in the sequencing data of a study of T cells after yellow fever vaccination. The overall study: Any fraction with a low cell number was prepared using SMART-Seq v4 Ultra Low Input.

UMIs and a universal primer site were added when TCR cDNA was made by 5'RACE template switching. TCRdb ran MiXCR on the 5' RACE reads and lists one entry per CDR3 protein. Among some 110,000 distinct CDR3 sequences listed, 7.2% were seen once. There are many counts of this clonotype. What it binds is unknown. Relative to the germline gene, one junction end is altered; a read error may explain this. Study-wide points: It was the secondary response that reached its peak faster, day 5 versus 15, but it was weaker.

The germline V gene encodes CDR1 DFQATT and CDR2 SNEGSKA (reference sequence). This CDR3 contains 12 residues. This specimen was CD4+ T cells sorted from PBMCs, taken about 49 days after the first yellow fever vaccination. The gene calls are TRBV20-1 and TRBJ1-5; D call uncertain. This receptor was obtained from a man in his late teens or twenties who received the YFV17D yellow fever vaccine. CDR3 loop: CSARDLGQPQHF. The CDR3 nucleotides read TGCAGTGCAAGAGACCTCGGCCAGCCCCAGCATTTT.